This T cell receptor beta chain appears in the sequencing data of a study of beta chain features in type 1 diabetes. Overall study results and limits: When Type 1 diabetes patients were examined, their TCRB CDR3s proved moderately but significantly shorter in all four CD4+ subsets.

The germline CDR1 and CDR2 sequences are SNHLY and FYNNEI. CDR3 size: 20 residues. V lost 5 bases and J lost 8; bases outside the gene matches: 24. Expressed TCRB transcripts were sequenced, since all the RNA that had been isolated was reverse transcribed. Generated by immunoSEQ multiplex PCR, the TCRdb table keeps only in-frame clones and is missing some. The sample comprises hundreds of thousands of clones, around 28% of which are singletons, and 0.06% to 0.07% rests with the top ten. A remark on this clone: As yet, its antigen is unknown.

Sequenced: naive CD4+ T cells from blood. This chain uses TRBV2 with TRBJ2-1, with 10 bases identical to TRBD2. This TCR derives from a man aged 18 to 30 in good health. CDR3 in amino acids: CASSPEGRLIEREGMDEQFF. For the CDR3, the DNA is TGTGCCAGCAGTCCGGAGGGGCGCCTTATAGAGCGGGAGGGCATGGATGAGCAGTTCTTC.